The present T cell receptor beta chain was sequenced within a study of cytomegalovirus exposure and HLA in healthy donors. Study-wide context: Unique TCRs numbering approximately 81 million, obtained from HLA-typed donors, made up an early data release. Study-wide results and caveats: A previous analysis found most TCR beta V segments productive roughly 87% or roughly 30% of the time.

This clone was recorded only once. Its specificity is unknown. This PCR relied on a set of 60 Vbeta primers and 13 Jbeta primers. Profiling relied on immunoSEQ multiplex PCR, and the TCRdb table lists in-frame clones only, not all of them. The sample includes 170,000 or so clones, around 80% seen only once; the top ten take around 5.4%. Unmatched junction bases numbered 12, after V lost 7 bases and J lost 0 bases. The CDR3 length is 17 residues. Germline V lookup: CDR1 PRHDT, CDR2 FYEKMQ (reference sequence). The sequenced sample was PBMCs. The chain carries TRBV13 and TRBJ2-1; 7 bases are shared with TRBD1. The TCR sequence derives from a man in his forties or fifties in good health and CMV-seronegative. CDR3 coding DNA: TGTGCCAGCACCGACAGGGTGGGCTGGAGCTCCTACAATGAGCAGTTCTTC. Translated, it gives CASTDRVGWSSYNEQFF.